The clone carrying this T cell receptor beta chain occurred once. Only in-frame clones appear in the TCRdb table, and some are missing; sequencing was by immunoSEQ multiplex PCR. This table has about 88,000 clones, roughly nine tenths appearing once. This sample stems from a study of PD-L1 blockade in urothelial cancer. Study as a whole: The study started patients on atezolizumab at some point between 2014 and 2016, giving 1,200 mg intravenously every 3 weeks. Patients previously received 0 to 3 chemotherapy regimens. Blood gave a median 141,255 T cells.

Germline V gene data show CDR1 as SGDLS and CDR2 as YYNGEE. Trimming shortened V by 3 bases and J by 10 bases, and 17 bases separated the two germline ends. The CDR3 length is 15 residues. The sequence was obtained from a man in his sixties with urothelial cancer. Sequencing used PBMCs, obtained around atezolizumab (anti-PD-L1) treatment. The rearrangement links TRBV9 to TRBJ1-6; no clear D. The CDR3 loop is CASSGEAFKGSPLHF. The CDR3 DNA reads TGTGCCAGCAGCGGCGAGGCTTTTAAAGGCTCACCCCTCCACTTT.